The 9 T cell receptor beta chains below all came from one sample that was sequenced in a study of CD8 T cells in Susac syndrome. The RNA, about 0.5 to 1 ug, was put through reverse transcription using random hexamers. TCRdb called the immunoSEQ multiplex PCR reads again in MiXCR, with one record for every CDR3 protein. The sample carries hundreds of thousands of distinct CDR3 sequences, 90% to 97% recorded once. Sequencing was carried out using CD4+ T cells from PBMCs. These receptors all come from a human donor with Susac syndrome.

This clonotype has just one count. The J gene is TRBJ1-1, the V gene TRBV7-9; D unresolved. Trimming removed 5 bases at V and 1 base at J, with 11 bases between. From germline, CDR1 is SEHNR and CDR2 FQNEAQ (reference sequence). The CDR3 length is 14 residues. The CDR3 sequence is CASSPAGRNTEAFF. The CDR3 coding sequence is TGTGCCAGCAGCCCTGCGGGCAGGAACACTGAAGCTTTCTTT.

The gene calls are TRBV25-1 and TRBJ1-5; D remains unclear. CDR1 is MGHDK and CDR2 is SYGVNS in the germline V gene. The CDR3 runs 14 residues. V gave up 3 bases and J gave up 9 bases, with 15 bases separating them. This CDR3 is CASSDQGGWGPQHF. The CDR3 DNA sequence: TGTGCCAGCAGTGATCAAGGCGGCTGGGGGCCCCAGCATTTT.

The chain's CDR3 is CASSRQGQGRYGYTF. The CDR3 nucleotides are TGTGCCAGCAGTCGTCAAGGACAGGGGCGCTATGGCTACACCTTC. This rearrangement joins TRBV6-5 to TRBJ1-2; TRBD1 agrees at 9 bases. This CDR3 has 15 amino acids. The trim removed 5 bases at V and 4 bases at J, leaving 8 bases unmatched. CDR1 is MNHEY and CDR2 is SVGAGI in the germline V gene.

This sequence joins TRBV20-1 and TRBJ2-7; weak D call: TRBD1 (6 bases). The V gene's germline CDR1 is DFQATT and CDR2 SNEGSKA (reference sequence). CDR3 length: 15 amino acids. The germline V and J ends were trimmed by 2 bases and 6 bases, with 20 bases remaining between them. The chain's CDR3 is CSARSLGAAPLEQYF. CDR3 bases: TGCAGTGCTAGATCGTTGGGGGCTGCTCCGCTCGAGCAGTACTTC.

This sequence joins TRBV29-1 and TRBJ2-3; a weak D match, TRBD2 (6 bases). Germline CDR1 is SQVTM and CDR2 is ANQGSEA. V lost 7 bases, J lost 3 bases, and 17 bases lay in between. The CDR3 has 14 residues. The CDR3 loop is CSGAGSGVTDTQYF. The DNA of the CDR3 is TGCAGCGGTGCCGGGTCGGGGGTGACAGATACGCAGTATTTT.

With respect to this clonotype: The junction and the germline gene differ at one end; a read error may be behind it. V gene TRBV7-7 combines with J gene TRBJ2-1; D gene uncertain. CDR3 length equals 13 residues. Germline V lookup: CDR1 SSHAT, CDR2 FNYEAQ (reference sequence). CDR3 in DNA: TGTGCTAGCAGCTCTGGGTGGGCCAATGAGCAGTTCTTC. It is translated as CASSSGWANEQFF.

The chain is built from TRBV7-3 and TRBJ1-2, with D perhaps matching TRBD1 (6 bases). Trimming took off 4 bases at V and 8 bases at J, with 20 bases between the two ends. The germline V gene encodes CDR1 SGHTA and CDR2 FQGTGA. This CDR3 has 15 amino acids. The CDR3 reads CASSSETGFGSGYTF. Here the CDR3 DNA reads TGTGCCAGCAGCTCAGAGACAGGCTTCGGGTCGGGCTACACCTTC.

The CDR3 spells CASSYGSPASSYEQYF. DNA for the CDR3: TGTGCCAGCAGTTACGGGAGTCCCGCGTCCTCCTACGAGCAGTACTTC. V usage is TRBV6-5 and J usage is TRBJ2-7, with D maybe TRBD2 (5 bases). The CDR3 is made up of 16 amino acids. V lost 2 bases and J lost 0, with 14 bases in between. Germline CDR1 reads MNHEY; CDR2 reads SVGAGI.

The V gene is TRBV7-3, the J gene TRBJ2-5, with D maybe TRBD2 (6 bases). Trimming took 4 bases from V and 4 from J, leaving 16 bases between them. This CDR3 comprises 15 residues. Germline V gene data show CDR1 as SGHTA and CDR2 as FQGTGA. CDR3 in amino acids: CASSSRPRGGETQYF. CDR3 in DNA: TGTGCCAGCAGCTCGAGACCCCGGGGAGGAGAGACCCAGTACTTC.